There are many counts of the clone carrying this T cell receptor beta chain. What it recognizes is unknown. The data originate from a study of CD8 T cells in ankylosing spondylitis. Study-wide findings and caveats: Significant enrichment of disease-linked clones was reported in matched ankylosing spondylitis synovial fluid. For ankylosing spondylitis blood, a TCR beta motif of about eight highly homologous variants appeared characteristic.

A single record per CDR3 protein comes from TCRdb applying MiXCR to the 5' RACE reads. The repertoire holds 200,000 to 300,000 distinct CDR3 sequences, with approximately 9% as singletons. The TCR was taken from a male donor with ankylosing spondylitis or in good health (not recorded which). Sequenced input: blood, either unsorted or a sorted T cell fraction (not recorded which).

The DNA of the CDR3 is TGCAGTGCCCGCGACACAGCTAGCACAGATACGCAGTATTTT. Translated, it gives CSARDTASTDTQYF. The chain uses TRBV20-1 and TRBJ2-3; D unclear. The CDR3 contains 14 residues. Germline V CDR1 and CDR2: DFQATT, SNEGSKA (reference sequence). Trimming cost V 6 bases and J 0 bases, with 13 bases left between them.